This T cell receptor (beta chain) was sequenced in a study of identical twins. This clonotype was observed a handful of times. Germline V lookup: CDR1 SGHTA, CDR2 FQGNSA. V was cut by 4 bases and J by 8 bases, with 24 bases left in between. CDR3 length equals 17 residues. Each cDNA held unique molecular identifiers, and template switching gave it a universal primer site. TCRdb used MiXCR to reprocess the 5' RACE reads, holding one entry per CDR3 protein. The sample yields 690,000 or so distinct CDR3 sequences, 5.5% to 6.5% seen once. This chain links TRBV7-2 with TRBJ2-1; a possible D gene is TRBD2 (5 bases). This clonotype was obtained from a man aged 18 to 29 in good health. Sequences were obtained from naive T cells sorted from blood. In nucleotides, the CDR3 is TGTGCCAGCAGCTACCCTTGGACGAAAACGGGGAGTTATGAGCAGTTCTTC. It is translated as CASSYPWTKTGSYEQFF. Variable domain in full (rest from reference TRBV7-2 and TRBJ2-1): GAGVSQSPSNKVTEKGKDVELRCDPISGHTALYWYRQSLGQGLEFLIYFQGNSAPDKSGLPSDRFSAERTGGSVSTLTIQRTQQEDSAVYLCASSYPWTKTGSYEQFFGPGTRLTVL.